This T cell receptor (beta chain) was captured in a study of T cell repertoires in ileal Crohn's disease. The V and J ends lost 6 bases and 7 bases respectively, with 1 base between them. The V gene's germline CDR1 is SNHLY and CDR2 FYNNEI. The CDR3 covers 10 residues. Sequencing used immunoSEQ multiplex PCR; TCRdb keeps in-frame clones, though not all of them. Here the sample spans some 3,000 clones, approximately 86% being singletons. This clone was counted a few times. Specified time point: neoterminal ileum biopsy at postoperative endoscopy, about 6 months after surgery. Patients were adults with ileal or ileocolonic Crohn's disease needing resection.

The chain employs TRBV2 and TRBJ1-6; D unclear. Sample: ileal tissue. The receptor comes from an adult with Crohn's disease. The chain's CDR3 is CASRNSPLHF. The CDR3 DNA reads TGTGCCAGCAGAAATTCACCCCTCCACTTT.